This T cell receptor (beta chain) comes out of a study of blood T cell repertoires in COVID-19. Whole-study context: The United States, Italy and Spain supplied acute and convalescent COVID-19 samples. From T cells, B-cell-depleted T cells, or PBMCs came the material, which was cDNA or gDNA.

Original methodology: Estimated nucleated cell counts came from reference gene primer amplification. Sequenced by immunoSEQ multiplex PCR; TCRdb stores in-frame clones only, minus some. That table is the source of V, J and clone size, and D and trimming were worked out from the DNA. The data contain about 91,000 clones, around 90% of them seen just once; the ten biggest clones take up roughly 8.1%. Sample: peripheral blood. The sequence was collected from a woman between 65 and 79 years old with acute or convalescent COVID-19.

Here the CDR3 DNA reads TGTGCCAGCAGCTCGGGACTAGCGGCCTACGAGCAGTACTTC. Its protein is CASSSGLAAYEQYF. The rearrangement links TRBV5-4 to TRBJ2-7; 11 bases fit TRBD2. The CDR3 is 14 amino acids. V lost 3 bases to trimming and J lost 2 bases; unmatched junction nucleotides: 1. CDR1 SGHNT and CDR2 YYREEE come from the germline V gene (reference sequence).